This entry describes one TCR beta chain. Its target is unknown. The 5'RACE template-switching step produced TCR cDNA and added a universal primer site and UMIs. TCRdb passed the 5' RACE reads through MiXCR, listing each CDR3 protein once. The table lists about 430,000 distinct CDR3 sequences, approximately 18% of them singletons. The sample comes from a study of T cells after yellow fever vaccination. Germline loops: CDR1 SQVTM, CDR2 ANQGSEA. This CDR3 is built from 12 residues. The V end lost 6 bases, the J end lost 5 bases, and 11 bases lay between the germline ends. Study observations and caveats: Subsequent booster samples again held most clones from primary vaccination (96% CD4, over 80% CD8). The secondary response was weaker, and its peak arrived faster, on day 5 versus 15.

The chain has TRBV29-1 and TRBJ2-1; D ambiguous. Sequenced here: PBMCs, sampled before the yellow fever booster vaccination. The TCR comes from a man younger than 30 who received the YFV17D yellow fever vaccine. The CDR3 region is CSVSSADNEQFF. Here the CDR3 DNA reads TGCAGCGTGTCCAGCGCTGACAATGAGCAGTTCTTC.